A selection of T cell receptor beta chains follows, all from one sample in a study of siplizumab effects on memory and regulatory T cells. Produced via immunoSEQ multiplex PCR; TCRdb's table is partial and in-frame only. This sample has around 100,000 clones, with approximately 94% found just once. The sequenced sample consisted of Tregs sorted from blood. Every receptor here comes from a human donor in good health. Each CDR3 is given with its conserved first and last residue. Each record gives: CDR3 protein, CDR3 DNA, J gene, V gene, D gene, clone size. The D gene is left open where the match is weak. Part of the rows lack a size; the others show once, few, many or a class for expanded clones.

CASSQAKMNTEAFF | TGCGCCAGCAGCCAAGCAAAAATGAACACTGAAGCTTTCTTT | TRBJ1-1 | TRBV4-1 | NA | once
CASSNTRQGWGQPQHF | TGTGCCAGCAGTAATACTCGACAGGGATGGGGTCAGCCCCAGCATTTT | TRBJ1-5 | TRBV6-6 | TRBD1 | NA
CASSLVGGRKNEQFF | TGCGCCAGCAGCTTGGTAGGTGGGAGGAAGAATGAGCAGTTCTTC | TRBJ2-1 | TRBV5-1 | NA | NA
CASSPINSDTQYF | TGTGCCAGCTCACCAATTAATTCAGATACGCAGTATTTT | TRBJ2-3 | TRBV18 | NA | once
CASSLNTGGYTF | TGTGCCAGCAGTCTAAATACCGGTGGCTACACCTTC | TRBJ1-2 | TRBV28 | NA | NA
CASSAPGRVAGGRAGELFF | TGTGCCAGCAGTGCCCCTGGGAGAGTAGCGGGAGGCCGGGCCGGGGAGCTGTTTTTT | TRBJ2-2 | TRBV28 | TRBD2 | NA
CASSLVPGTGNTEAFF | TGCGCCAGCAGCTTGGTCCCCGGGACAGGGAACACTGAAGCTTTCTTT | TRBJ1-1 | TRBV5-1 | TRBD1 | NA
CASSLSSGRAVKSYEQYF | TGCGCCAGCAGCCTGTCTAGCGGGAGGGCCGTTAAGTCCTACGAGCAGTACTTC | TRBJ2-7 | TRBV4-1 | TRBD2 | NA
CASSFRTGGTDTQYF | TGTGCCAGCAGTTTCCGGACAGGGGGAACAGATACGCAGTATTTT | TRBJ2-3 | TRBV27 | TRBD1 | NA
CASSLAFSTDTQYF | TGCGCCAGCAGCTTGGCATTTAGCACAGATACGCAGTATTTT | TRBJ2-3 | TRBV5-1 | NA | NA
CASSDLDEQFF | TGTGCCAGCAGTGACCTGGATGAGCAGTTCTTC | TRBJ2-1 | TRBV25-1 | NA | NA
CASSPVASDSGNTIYF | TGTGCCAGCTCACCAGTAGCCAGCGACTCTGGAAACACCATATATTTT | TRBJ1-3 | TRBV18 | NA | NA
CASSFTNRGGETQYF | TGTGCCAGCAGCTTTACTAACAGGGGAGGAGAGACCCAGTACTTC | TRBJ2-5 | TRBV5-4 | NA | NA
CAIGRNQETQYF | TGTGCCATCGGCCGGAACCAAGAGACCCAGTACTTC | TRBJ2-5 | TRBV10-3 | NA | NA
CASSKTSGRESYNEQFF | TGTGCCAGCAGCAAGACTAGCGGGAGGGAATCCTACAATGAGCAGTTCTTC | TRBJ2-1 | TRBV27 | TRBD2 | NA
CASSLVGGVSGANVLTF | TGTGCCAGCAGCTTAGTTGGGGGAGTCTCTGGGGCCAACGTCCTGACTTTC | TRBJ2-6 | TRBV7-8 | NA | NA
CASSLQGYGVRQYF | TGTGCCAGCAGTTTACAAGGGTATGGAGTAAGGCAGTACTTC | TRBJ2-7 | TRBV28 | NA | once
CASSFGTSGIRPNEQFF | TGTGCCAGCAGCTTTGGGACTAGCGGGATTCGACCCAATGAGCAGTTCTTC | TRBJ2-1 | TRBV7-3 | TRBD2 | NA
CARRLASGTDTQYF | TGTGCCAGACGGCTAGCGTCTGGGACAGATACGCAGTATTTT | TRBJ2-3 | TRBV30 | NA | NA
CASKEYGTVNTGELFF | TGTGCCAGCAAGGAGTATGGGACAGTCAACACCGGGGAGCTGTTTTTT | TRBJ2-2 | TRBV27 | TRBD1 | NA
CASTRLLGEQFF | TGTGCCAGCACCCGATTGTTGGGTGAGCAGTTCTTC | TRBJ2-1 | TRBV11-2 | NA | once
CASISPPGRGGWQYF | TGTGCCAGCATCTCACCCCCGGGCAGGGGGGGCTGGCAGTACTTC | TRBJ2-7 | TRBV28 | NA | once
CASSYYTEAFF | TGTGCCAGCAGTTATTACACTGAAGCTTTCTTT | TRBJ1-1 | TRBV6-6 | NA | NA